One and the same sample provided the 16 T cell receptor beta chains below, sequenced in a study of tumor-infiltrating lymphocytes in primary liver carcinoma. A primer in the constant region served to generate TCR beta cDNA from approximately 500 ng of total RNA. Construction of TCR beta libraries relied on three successive nested multiplex PCR rounds employing slightly modified ARM-PCR. Investigators reported that the first two PCR rounds, at 10 to 11 cycles each, used TRBV1-TRBV30 forward primers with a C-beta reverse primer. MiXCR was run by TCRdb on the multiplex PCR reads, yielding one entry per CDR3 protein. The table lists hundreds of thousands of distinct CDR3 sequences, around three fifths of them singletons. Blood RNA originated from unsorted whole blood, with germline DNA additionally extracted. The sample was peripheral blood. Every receptor here comes from a woman between 25 and 40 years old with primary liver carcinoma and hepatitis B virus infection.

As to this clonotype: This sequence may be a read error, since a much larger clone differs from it by one base. The CDR3 DNA is TGTGCCACCAGTGATGACCGGACAGGGGTGGCGGTGGTCACCGGGGAGCTGTTTTTT. Encoded protein: CATSDDRTGVAVVTGELFF. J is TRBJ2-2 and V is TRBV24-1; 9 bases agree with TRBD1. The germline V gene has CDR1 KGHDR and CDR2 SFDVKD. The CDR3 has 19 amino acids. V lost 3 bases and J lost 4; bases outside the gene matches: 14.

A remark on this clonotype: At one end, the junction sequence differs from germline, possibly due to a read error. The rearrangement uses TRBV6-5 and TRBJ1-1, with a tentative D call TRBD1 (5 bases). The CDR3 consists of 13 residues. CDR1 MNHEY and CDR2 SVGAGI come from the germline V gene. The CDR3 nucleotides read TGCGCCGGCAATCAACAGGTGTCAACTGAAGCTTTCTTT. It is translated as CAGNQQVSTEAFF.

In regard to this clonotype: At one end the junction does not follow the germline gene, possibly because of a read error. V usage is TRBV7-9 and J usage is TRBJ2-7; D unresolved. Germline CDR1 SEHNR, CDR2 FQNEAQ (reference sequence). This CDR3 has 15 residues. CDR3 DNA sequence: TGTGCCGGCAGCTCGTTGACTTTTTCCACTTACGAGCAGTACTTC. Protein sequence: CAGSSLTFSTYEQYF.

To note about this clonotype: It is likely a read error, because the conserved phenylalanine at the end of the CDR3 is missing. The rearrangement links TRBV28 to TRBJ2-7, with 7 bases matching TRBD1. Trimming removed 6 bases from V and 4 bases from J; junction bases left unmatched: 6. The CDR3 runs 13 residues. Germline values: CDR1 MDHEN, CDR2 SYDVKM. The CDR3 region is CASSPDRVYEQYL. The CDR3 DNA reads as TGTGCCAGCAGCCCAGACAGGGTATACGAGCAGTACTTA.

The rearrangement joins TRBV7-9 to TRBJ1-2; D gene uncertain. The CDR3 contains 14 residues. Germline-derived CDR1 and CDR2 are SEHNR and FQNEAQ (reference sequence). V was clipped by 3 bases and J by 6 bases, with 14 bases between them. CDR3 nucleotide sequence: TGTGCCAGCAGCTTTAGCTCGGACGCCGATGGCTACACCTTC. It codes for CASSFSSDADGYTF.

On this clonotype itself: Given a much more abundant clone one base away, this may be a read error. The chain employs TRBV4-3 and TRBJ2-7, with 11 nucleotides matching TRBD1. The CDR3 sequence is 14 residues long. Germline V gives CDR1 LGHNA, CDR2 YSLEER. V shed 4 bases, J shed 6 bases, and the junction held 5 bases outside the gene matches. CDR3 nucleotide sequence: TGCGCCAGCAGCCCGGACAGGGGGCTTACCGAGCAGTACTTC. Translation: CASSPDRGLTEQYF.

This chain joins TRBV4-3 and TRBJ2-1, with D possibly TRBD2 on 6 matching bases. Germline V CDR1 and CDR2: LGHNA, YSLEER. There are 17 residues in the CDR3. The V gene lost 0 bases and the J gene lost 6 bases, with 18 bases spanning the gap. CDR3: CASSQEATSLFLNEQFF. CDR3 DNA sequence: TGCGCCAGCAGCCAAGAGGCGACTAGTTTGTTTCTCAATGAGCAGTTCTTC.

With regard to this clonotype: It may be a read error: a sequence one base away is much more abundant. The gene calls are TRBV29-1 and TRBJ1-1; no definite D call. CDR1 and CDR2 (germline): SQVTM, ANQGSEA. The V end lost 7 bases, the J end lost 4 bases, and 13 bases lay between the germline ends. The CDR3 covers 12 residues. CDR3 coding DNA: TGCAGCGCATCGACACTTCGCACTGAAGCTTTCTTT. It encodes CSASTLRTEAFF.

The chain employs TRBV4-2 and TRBJ2-3; tentatively, D is TRBD1 (5 bases). The CDR3 covers 16 residues. Deletions cut 0 bases from V and 2 bases from J, with 12 bases between. Per the germline V gene, CDR1 is LGHNA and CDR2 is YNFKEQ. The CDR3 coding sequence is TGTGCCAGCAGCCAAGATCCGGCAGGGATCACAGATACGCAGTATTTT. This encodes CASSQDPAGITDTQYF.

The J gene is TRBJ2-7, the V gene TRBV6-6; 10 bases fit TRBD1. The germline gives CDR1 MNHNY, CDR2 SVGAGI (reference sequence). CDR3 length equals 14 residues. V trimming: 6 bases; J trimming: 3 bases; junction bases outside the gene matches: 5. The CDR3 DNA follows: TGTGCCAGCAGGGGACAGGGGACTGGCTACGAGCAGTACTTC. It encodes CASRGQGTGYEQYF.

The V and J genes are TRBV5-8 and TRBJ2-3; 7 bases agree with TRBD2. This CDR3 is built from 15 residues. Germline CDR1 SGHTS, CDR2 YDEGEE. Trimming removed 2 bases from V and 4 bases from J; junction bases left unmatched: 7. In DNA form, the CDR3 reads TGTGCCAGCAGCTTACTGGGTCGGGAGGCAGATACGCAGTATTTT. It translates to CASSLLGREADTQYF.

About this clonotype: A much larger clone differs from this one at a single base, so this may be a read error. The chain carries TRBV4-3 and TRBJ2-5, with D possibly being TRBD2 (7 bases). The CDR3 loop spans 17 amino acids. Germline CDR1 and CDR2: LGHNA and YSLEER. Trimming left V 0 bases short and J 4 bases short, with 18 bases between. The CDR3: CASSQDQARGGRETQYF. The DNA of the CDR3 is TGCGCCAGCAGCCAAGATCAAGCAAGGGGGGGTCGAGAGACCCAGTACTTC.

The table lists this clonotype with a few counts. The junction departs from the called germline gene at one end, perhaps through a read error. V usage is TRBV12-5 and J usage is TRBJ2-1; TRBD2 agrees at 7 bases. The CDR3 has 15 amino acids. The V gene's germline CDR1 is LGHNT and CDR2 FRNRAP. The DNA of the CDR3 is TGTGCTAGTGGTGGGGGGGACGGCAGCTACAATGAGCAGCTCTTC. Translating gives CASGGGDGSYNEQLF.

The rearrangement joins TRBV7-9 to TRBJ2-2, with D possibly TRBD2 on 6 matching bases. The CDR3 extends over 13 amino acids. CDR1 and CDR2 (germline): SEHNR, FQNEAQ (reference sequence). Trimming left V 8 bases short and J 7 bases short, with 14 bases between. DNA for the CDR3: TGTGCCAGCGGCGGGGAAGGCGGCGGGGAGCTGTTTTTT. Protein product: CASGGEGGGELFF.

As for this clonotype: Compared with germline, one end of the junction differs, possibly owing to a read error. The rearrangement links TRBV5-4 to TRBJ2-1; D gene ambiguous. Germline CDR1 reads SGHNT; CDR2 reads YYREEE (reference sequence). The CDR3 consists of 13 residues. The DNA for the CDR3 is TGTGCCAGCATGACGACTGGAAACAATGAACAGTTCTTC. It encodes CASMTTGNNEQFF.

Note on this clonotype: This may arise from a read error, as a much more abundant clone is one base away. This is likely a read error, given that the CDR3 carries no conserved phenylalanine or tryptophan at its end. The chain uses TRBV4-1 and TRBJ2-3; TRBD1 might be the D (6 bases). CDR3 length: 12 residues. V lost 5 bases and J 5 bases, leaving 8 bases between the germline ends. Germline lookup yields CDR1 MGHRA and CDR2 YSYEKL. DNA for the CDR3: TGCGCCAGCAGCTTAGGGGGAGATACGCAGTATCTT. It encodes CASSLGGDTQYL.